This T cell receptor (beta chain) was identified during a study of Ad26.COV2.S vaccination and SARS-CoV-2 variants. Looking at the study overall: It was the COV1001 Ad26.COV2.S trial arm that included the donor. Participants got Ad26.COV2.S intramuscularly, once or twice 56 days apart. General study findings and limits: Similar non-spike TCR breadth was observed in recipients of vaccine and of placebo. Vaccine recipients posted higher spike-specific TCR breadth than their placebo counterparts.

Details on this clone: Its target is not known.

The treatment is: some 20 received Ad26.COV2.S at low or high dose, single or two shots; 5 received placebo; per-sample allocation not given. Sampling was done on day 63 after the first vaccine or placebo injection. J lost 4 bases, V lost 1 base, and 3 bases had no gene match. The CDR3 sequence is 14 residues long. Per the germline V gene, CDR1 is SGHRS and CDR2 is YFSETQ. Sequencing used immunoSEQ multiplex PCR; TCRdb keeps in-frame clones, though not all of them. In the table there are 440,000 or so clones, 92% of which are singletons. This rearrangement joins TRBV5-1 to TRBJ2-3; 7 bases fit TRBD2. This sample comprised peripheral blood, obtained in a trial of Ad26.COV2.S vaccine versus placebo. The clonotype originates from a person between 18 and 60 years old who received the Ad26.COV2.S COVID-19 vaccine or a placebo. CDR3 loop: CASSLQGGSDTQYF. In nucleotides, the CDR3 is TGCGCCAGCAGCTTGCAGGGAGGGTCAGATACGCAGTATTTT.